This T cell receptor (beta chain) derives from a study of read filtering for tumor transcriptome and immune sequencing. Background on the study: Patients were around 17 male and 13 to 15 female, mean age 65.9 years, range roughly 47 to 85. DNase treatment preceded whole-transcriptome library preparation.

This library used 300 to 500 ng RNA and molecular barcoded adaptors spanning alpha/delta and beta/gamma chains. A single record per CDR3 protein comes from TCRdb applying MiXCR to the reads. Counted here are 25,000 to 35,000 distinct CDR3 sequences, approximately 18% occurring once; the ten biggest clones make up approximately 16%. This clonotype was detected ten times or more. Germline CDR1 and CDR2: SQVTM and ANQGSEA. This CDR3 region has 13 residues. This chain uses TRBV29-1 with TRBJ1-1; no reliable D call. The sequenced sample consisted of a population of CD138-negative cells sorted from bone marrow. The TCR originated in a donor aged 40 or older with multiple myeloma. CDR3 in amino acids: CGSDPDAYTEAFF. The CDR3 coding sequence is TGCGGATCAGACCCTGACGCGTACACTGAAGCTTTCTTT.